This is a list of T cell receptor beta chains from one sample in a study of cytomegalovirus exposure and HLA in healthy donors. Some clones are missing from TCRdb's copy, which holds only in-frame ones; the method was immunoSEQ multiplex PCR. The sample contains about 360,000 clones, 86% of which appear only once. The sequencing sample was made of PBMCs. These receptors all stem from a young woman in good health and CMV-seronegative. Both conserved end residues are part of each CDR3. The order of the fields is V gene, CDR3 protein.

TRBV6-1	CASSEAAIRSEQFF
TRBV7-2	CASSWASSKQFF
TRBV5-1	CASSSQGFDIQYF
TRBV6-5	CASRAVAGEQYF
TRBV5-4	CASSSSRRGQETQYF
TRBV6-5	CASSYSRQQMNTEAFF
TRBV6-1	CASSDRQGGNEQFF
TRBV21-1	CASNPGLAGDEQYF
TRBV6-6	CASSAPRGQLNTEAFF
TRBV5-4	CASSYPGQNNYGYTF
TRBV4-1	CASSLGSGGSYEQYF
TRBV6-6	CASHSLIGSQPQHF
TRBV27	CASSLQMNTEAFF
TRBV5-5	CASSPGEGEQYF
TRBV29-1	CSAQDSNISGNTIYF
TRBV2	CASSEPGQGDAEAFF
TRBV19	CATGDSHYEQYF
TRBV9	CASSVTDLNTEAFF
TRBV10-3	CAISDIERQETQYF
TRBV6-4	CASGRQGRMNTEAFF
TRBV5-4	CASSLMTSGLLEQYF